This TCR beta chain was observed in a study of T cell changes during pregnancy in multiple sclerosis. Sequenced by immunoSEQ multiplex PCR; TCRdb stores in-frame clones only, minus some. The sample includes approximately 39,000 clones, 85% to 95% of them seen just once. There are 22 residues in the CDR3. This chain connects TRBV12-2 to TRBJ2-5; the table calls TRBD2, which could not be checked here. TRBV12-2 is termed a pseudogene. The specimen was PBMCs (not recorded whether the cells were cultured). The source is a female donor with multiple sclerosis, enrolled in a pregnancy study. The CDR3 nucleotides are TGTGCAAGTCGCTTACTAGGGGCGCCTTTGAATAGCGGGAGTACACCAAGGGAGACCCAGTACTTC. Its translation: CASRLLGAPLNSGSTPRETQYF.